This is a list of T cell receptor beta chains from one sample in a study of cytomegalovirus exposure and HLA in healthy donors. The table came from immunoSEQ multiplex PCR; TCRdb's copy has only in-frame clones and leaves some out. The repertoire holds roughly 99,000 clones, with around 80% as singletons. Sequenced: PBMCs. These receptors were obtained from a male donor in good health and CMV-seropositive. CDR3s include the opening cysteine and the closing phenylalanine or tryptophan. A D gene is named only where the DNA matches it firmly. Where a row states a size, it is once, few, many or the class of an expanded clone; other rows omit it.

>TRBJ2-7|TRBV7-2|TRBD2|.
TGTGCCAGCAGCTTACTAGCGGGGTACGAGCAGTACTTC
CASSLLAGYEQYF
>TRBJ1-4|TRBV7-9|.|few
TGTGCCAGCAGCTCAACCGAAACAGGGACGAGACTGTTTTTT
CASSSTETGTRLFF
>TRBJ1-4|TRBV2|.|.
TGTGCCAGCAAGATACAGGTTCCTAATGAAAAACTGTTTTTT
CASKIQVPNEKLFF
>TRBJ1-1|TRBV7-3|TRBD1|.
TGTGCCAGCAGCCCGACAGGGGACAACACTGAAGCTTTCTTT
CASSPTGDNTEAFF
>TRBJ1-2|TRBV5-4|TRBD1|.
TGTGCCAGCAGCTTGCCCTCACCAGGGGGCCGACATGGCTACACCTTC
CASSLPSPGGRHGYTF
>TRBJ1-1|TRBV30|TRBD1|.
TGTGCCTGGGTGAGACAGGGGAACACTGAAGCTTTCTTT
CAWVRQGNTEAFF
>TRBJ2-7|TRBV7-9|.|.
TGTGCCAGCAGCATAGACTCCGGGTCGCGGTACGAGCAGTACTTC
CASSIDSGSRYEQYF
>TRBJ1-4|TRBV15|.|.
TGTGCCACCAATCCGAGGAGTGGTACTAATGAAAAACTGTTTTTT
CATNPRSGTNEKLFF
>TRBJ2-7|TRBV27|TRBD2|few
TGTGCCAGCAGACTCGGACTAGCGGGGCTATACGAGCAGTACTTC
CASRLGLAGLYEQYF
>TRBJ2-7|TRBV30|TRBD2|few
TGTGCCTGGAGTGGTCGCGTTGAACTAGCGGGGGCCCGACCCAGGACCTACGAGCAGTACTTC
CAWSGRVELAGARPRTYEQYF
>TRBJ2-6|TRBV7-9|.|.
TGTGCCAGCAGCTTGGCGGGGAAGACCAACGTCCTGACTTTC
CASSLAGKTNVLTF
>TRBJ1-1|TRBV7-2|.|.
TGTGCCAGCAGCTTAACCAGGGACACTGAAGCTTTCTTT
CASSLTRDTEAFF
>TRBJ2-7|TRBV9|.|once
TGTGCCAGCAGCGTAGCTGCTAGTACCCTCTACGAGCAGTACTTC
CASSVAASTLYEQYF